This T cell receptor beta chain was documented in a study of cytotoxic CD8 clonotypes in ibrutinib-treated CLL. Regarding this clone: As yet, its antigen is unknown.

The assay was immunoSEQ multiplex PCR, and TCRdb's table has in-frame clones only and misses some. The data hold more than 70,000 clones, with roughly 77% observed a single time. Study-level findings and limits: In comparison with age-matched healthy donors, baseline clonality was higher and tracked circulating CD8+ T-cell counts.

The CDR3 is made up of 14 amino acids. Trimming took 6 bases from V and 1 from J, leaving 12 bases between them. Germline V gives CDR1 ENHRY, CDR2 SYGVKD. Sequencing used PBMCs, obtained after 12 months of ibrutinib treatment. This sequence was found in a human donor with chronic lymphocytic leukemia. This chain joins TRBV10-3 and TRBJ1-1; no clear D gene. The CDR3 region has the DNA TGTGCCATCAGCCCCAGGACCGGGAACACTGAAGCTTTCTTT. Translated, it gives CAISPRTGNTEAFF.